A selection of T cell receptor beta chains follows, all from one sample in a study of CD8+ T cells in alopecia areata. Assay: immunoSEQ multiplex PCR; the TCRdb copy retains only in-frame clones and omits some. The profile shows 110,000 to 150,000 clones, about 60% of them singletons. Sequenced here: CD4+ T cells sorted from blood, sampled at week 0. These receptors all stem from a human donor with alopecia areata. Each CDR3 is given with its conserved first and last residue. D genes are given only for firm matches. Where a row states a size, it is once, few, many or the class of an expanded clone; other rows omit it.

J gene	V gene	D gene	clone size	CDR3 DNA	CDR3 protein
TRBJ2-1	TRBV6-5	TRBD2	-	TGTGCCAGCAGTTCCACCACTAGCGGGGGCTACAATGAGCAGTTCTTC	CASSSTTSGGYNEQFF
TRBJ1-2	TRBV9	-	-	TGTGCCAGCAGCGTAGCTGGAGGGACATTTGGCTACACCTTC	CASSVAGGTFGYTF
TRBJ2-1	TRBV29-1	-	-	TGCAGCGTTGTTACGACCTACAATGAGCAGTTCTTC	CSVVTTYNEQFF
TRBJ2-2	TRBV18	TRBD2	-	TGTGCCAGCTCACCCATCGGGGGGGCCTCTGTGACCGGGGAGCTGTTTTTT	CASSPIGGASVTGELFF
TRBJ2-3	TRBV4-3	-	-	TGCGCCAGCAGCAGGGACTCACTCACAGATACGCAGTATTTT	CASSRDSLTDTQYF
TRBJ1-1	TRBV29-1	TRBD1	-	TGCAGCGCACGACAGGGGGTTGAAGCTTTCTTT	CSARQGVEAFF
TRBJ2-5	TRBV2	TRBD1	once	TGTGCCAGCAGTGCTGACAGGGTGGCGCAAGAGACCCAGTACTTC	CASSADRVAQETQYF
TRBJ1-1	TRBV7-2	-	few	TGTGCCAGCAGCTTGGGACGGGCGAACACTGAAGCTTTCTTT	CASSLGRANTEAFF
TRBJ1-5	TRBV30	-	-	TGTGCCTGGAGTGCTGGACAGTATAGCAATCAGCCCCAGCATTTT	CAWSAGQYSNQPQHF
TRBJ2-7	TRBV30	-	-	TGTGCCTGGAGTGTACTCCAGGGACACGAGCAGTACTTC	CAWSVLQGHEQYF
TRBJ1-2	TRBV29-1	-	-	TGCAGCGTTGAGGGGTCAGGGGCTGGCTACACCTTC	CSVEGSGAGYTF
TRBJ1-2	TRBV11-3	-	-	TGTGCCAGCAGCTTAGAGAGGGATGGCGCTTACTATGGCTACACCTTC	CASSLERDGAYYGYTF
TRBJ2-3	TRBV25-1	TRBD2	-	TGTGCCAGCACAACTAGCGGGGGGGCCGGTACGCAGTATTTT	CASTTSGGAGTQYF
TRBJ1-6	TRBV4-2	-	-	TGTGCCAGCAGCCAAGCCGCACAGGGTTCGAGAGCCCTCCACTTT	CASSQAAQGSRALHF
TRBJ2-7	TRBV29-1	TRBD1	-	TGCAGCGTTGGGGACAGGGGCTACGAGCAGTACTTC	CSVGDRGYEQYF
TRBJ2-3	TRBV5-4	-	-	TGTGCCAGCAGCCAGGTGTCCGGTACAGATACGCAGTATTTT	CASSQVSGTDTQYF
TRBJ2-5	TRBV6-6	-	few	TGTGCCAGCTGGGGGGCGGGCCTCCAAGAGACCCAGTACTTC	CASWGAGLQETQYF
TRBJ1-5	TRBV7-2	-	-	TGTGCCAGCAGCCTATACAGGGTTGAACAGCCCCAGCATTTT	CASSLYRVEQPQHF
TRBJ2-3	TRBV2	-	-	TGTGCCAGCAGGGGGAGGTACACAGATACGCAGTATTTT	CASRGRYTDTQYF
TRBJ2-7	TRBV29-1	TRBD1	few	TGCAGCGCGAATCGGGGCCAGGGGGCCCAGCAGTACTTC	CSANRGQGAQQYF
TRBJ1-2	TRBV2	-	-	TGTGCCAGCAGTGTCGGAACCCAGGGGTACGGCTACACCTTC	CASSVGTQGYGYTF
TRBJ1-1	TRBV5-4	-	-	TGTGCCAGCAGCTTGGACAGCCTAACGGGCACTGAAGCTTTCTTT	CASSLDSLTGTEAFF
TRBJ2-2	TRBV7-2	-	-	TGTGCCAGCAGCCCTGTCGTGGGTCGGGCCGGGGAGCTGTTTTTT	CASSPVVGRAGELFF
TRBJ1-2	TRBV4-1	-	-	TGCGCCAGCAGCCATCTCTCAGAATATGGCTACACCTTC	CASSHLSEYGYTF
TRBJ2-3	TRBV18	-	-	TGTGCCAGCTCACCCCGAGGGAGTAAGGATACGCAGTATTTT	CASSPRGSKDTQYF
TRBJ2-7	TRBV18	-	-	TGTGCCAGCTCACCGTGGACTGACAGAAACGAGCAGTACTTC	CASSPWTDRNEQYF